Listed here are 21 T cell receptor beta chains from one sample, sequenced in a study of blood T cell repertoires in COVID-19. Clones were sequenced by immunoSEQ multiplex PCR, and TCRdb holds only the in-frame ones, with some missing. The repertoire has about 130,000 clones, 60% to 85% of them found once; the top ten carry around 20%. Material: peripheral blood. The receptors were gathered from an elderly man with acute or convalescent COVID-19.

Here the CDR3 reads CASKKRLVF. The CDR3 DNA sequence: TGTGCCAGCAAGAAGAGGCTGGTCTTC. The chain employs TRBV21-1 and TRBJ2-1; the DNA was not compared with TRBD2, the D call given in the table. TRBV21-1 is listed as a pseudogene. The CDR3 has 9 residues.

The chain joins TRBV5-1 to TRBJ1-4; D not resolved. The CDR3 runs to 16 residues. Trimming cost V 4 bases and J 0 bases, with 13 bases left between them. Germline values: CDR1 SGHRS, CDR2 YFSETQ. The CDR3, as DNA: TGCGCCAGCAGCCCCCCCGTTGGAGCAACTAATGAAAAACTGTTTTTT. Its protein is CASSPPVGATNEKLFF.

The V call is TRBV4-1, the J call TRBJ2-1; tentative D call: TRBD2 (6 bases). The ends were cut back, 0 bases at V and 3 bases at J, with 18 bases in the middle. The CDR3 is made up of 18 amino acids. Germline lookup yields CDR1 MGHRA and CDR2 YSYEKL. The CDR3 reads CASSQDPSPRGYYNEQFF. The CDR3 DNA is TGCGCCAGCAGCCAAGATCCGTCGCCGCGGGGTTACTACAATGAGCAGTTCTTC.

CDR3 sequence: CASSIGGDLPYEQYF. The CDR3 DNA sequence: TGTGCCAGCAGCATAGGGGGCGATTTACCCTACGAGCAGTACTTC. The rearrangement uses TRBV6-5 and TRBJ2-7, with 7 bases lining up with TRBD1. Germline V gene data show CDR1 as MNHEY and CDR2 as SVGAGI. This CDR3 is built from 15 residues. After removal of 6 bases from V and 2 bases from J, the junction contained 10 bases not matched to a gene.

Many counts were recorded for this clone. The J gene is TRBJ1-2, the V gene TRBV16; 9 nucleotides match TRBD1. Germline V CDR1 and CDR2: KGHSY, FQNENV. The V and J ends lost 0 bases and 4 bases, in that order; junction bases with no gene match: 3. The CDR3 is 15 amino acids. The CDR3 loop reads CASSQSGTGLYGYTF. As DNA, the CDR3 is TGTGCCAGCAGCCAATCGGGGACAGGGCTCTATGGCTACACCTTC. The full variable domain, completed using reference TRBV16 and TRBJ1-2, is GEEVAQTPKHLVRGEGQKAKLYCAPIKGHSYVFWYQQVLKNEFKFLISFQNENVFDETGMPKERFSAKCLPNSPCSLEIQATKLEDSAVYFCASSQSGTGLYGYTFGSGTRLTVV.

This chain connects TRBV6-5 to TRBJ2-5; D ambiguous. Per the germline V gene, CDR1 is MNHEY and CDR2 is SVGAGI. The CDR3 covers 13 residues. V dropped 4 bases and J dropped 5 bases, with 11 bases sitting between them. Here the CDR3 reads CASSSWKAETQYF. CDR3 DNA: TGTGCCAGCAGTTCATGGAAAGCGGAGACCCAGTACTTC.

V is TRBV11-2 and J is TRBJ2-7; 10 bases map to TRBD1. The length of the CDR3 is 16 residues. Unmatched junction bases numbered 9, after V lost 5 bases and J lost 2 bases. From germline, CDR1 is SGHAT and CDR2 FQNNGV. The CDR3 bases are TGTGCCAGCAGCCCCTTGACAGGGGGCGTTACCTACGAGCAGTACTTC. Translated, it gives CASSPLTGGVTYEQYF.

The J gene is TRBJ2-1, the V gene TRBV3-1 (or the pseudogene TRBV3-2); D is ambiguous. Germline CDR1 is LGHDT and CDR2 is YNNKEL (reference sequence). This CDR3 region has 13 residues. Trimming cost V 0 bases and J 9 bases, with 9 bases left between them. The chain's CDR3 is CASSQDRATEQFF. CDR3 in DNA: TGTGCCAGCAGCCAAGATCGAGCGACTGAGCAGTTCTTC.

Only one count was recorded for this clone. CDR3 in amino acids: CATGDRGPFYEQYF. In DNA, the CDR3 is TGTGCCACCGGGGACAGGGGGCCATTCTACGAGCAGTACTTC. The V gene is TRBV6-5, the J gene TRBJ2-7; 12 bases agree with TRBD1. The CDR3 is made up of 14 amino acids. The ends lost 10 bases at V and 3 bases at J; junction bases unmatched: 7. Germline CDR1 is MNHEY and CDR2 is SVGAGI.

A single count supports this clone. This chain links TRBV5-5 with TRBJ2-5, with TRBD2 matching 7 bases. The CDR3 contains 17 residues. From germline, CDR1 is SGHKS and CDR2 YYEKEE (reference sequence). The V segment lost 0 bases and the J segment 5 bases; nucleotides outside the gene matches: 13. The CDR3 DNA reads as TGTGCCAGCAGCTTGGGGGATAAGGGAGGGTTTAGGGAGACCCAGTACTTC. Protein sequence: CASSLGDKGGFRETQYF.

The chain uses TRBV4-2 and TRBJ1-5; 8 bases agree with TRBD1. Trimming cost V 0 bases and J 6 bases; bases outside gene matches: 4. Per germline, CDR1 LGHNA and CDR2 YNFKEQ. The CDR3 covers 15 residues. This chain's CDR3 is CASSQDRQGLQPQHF. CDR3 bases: TGTGCCAGCAGCCAAGACCGACAGGGGCTTCAGCCCCAGCATTTT.

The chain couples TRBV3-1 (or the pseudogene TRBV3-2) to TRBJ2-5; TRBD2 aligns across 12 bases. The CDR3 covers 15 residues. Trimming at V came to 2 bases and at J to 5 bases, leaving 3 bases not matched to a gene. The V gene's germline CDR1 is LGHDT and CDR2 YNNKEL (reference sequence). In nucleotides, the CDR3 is TGTGCCAGCAGCCAACCACTAGCGGGGGGTGAGACCCAGTACTTC. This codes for CASSQPLAGGETQYF.

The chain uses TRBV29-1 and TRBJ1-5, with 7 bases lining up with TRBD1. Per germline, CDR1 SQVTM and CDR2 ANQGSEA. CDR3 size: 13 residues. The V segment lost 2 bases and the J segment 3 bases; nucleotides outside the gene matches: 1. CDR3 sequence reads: CSVETGANQPQHF. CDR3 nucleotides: TGCAGCGTTGAAACAGGGGCCAATCAGCCCCAGCATTTT. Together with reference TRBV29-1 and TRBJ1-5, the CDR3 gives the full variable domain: SAVISQKPSRDICQRGTSLTIQCQVDSQVTMMFWYRQQPGQSLTLIATANQGSEATYESGFVIDKFPISRPNLTFSTLTVSNMSPEDSSIYLCSVETGANQPQHFGDGTRLSIL.

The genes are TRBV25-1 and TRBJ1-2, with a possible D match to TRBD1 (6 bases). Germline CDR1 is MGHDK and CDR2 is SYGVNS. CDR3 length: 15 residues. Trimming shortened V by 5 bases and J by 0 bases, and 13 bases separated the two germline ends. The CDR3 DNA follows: TGTGCCAGCAGTCCCGCAGGGGCGGCTAACTATGGCTACACCTTC. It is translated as CASSPAGAANYGYTF.

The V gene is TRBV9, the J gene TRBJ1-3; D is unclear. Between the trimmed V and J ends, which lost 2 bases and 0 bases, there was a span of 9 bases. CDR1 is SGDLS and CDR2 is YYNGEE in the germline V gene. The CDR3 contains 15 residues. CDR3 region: CASSVGEISGNTIYF. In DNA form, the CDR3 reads TGTGCCAGCAGCGTGGGAGAGATCTCTGGAAACACCATATATTTT.

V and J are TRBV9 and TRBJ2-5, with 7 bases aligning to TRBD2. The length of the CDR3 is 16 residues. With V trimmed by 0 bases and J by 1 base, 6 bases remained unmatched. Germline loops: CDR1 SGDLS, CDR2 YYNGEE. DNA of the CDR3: TGTGCCAGCAGCGTAGGCGGGGGTCGGCCCCAAGAGACCCAGTACTTC. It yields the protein CASSVGGGRPQETQYF. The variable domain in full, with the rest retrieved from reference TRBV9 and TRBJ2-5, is DSGVTQTPKHLITATGQRVTLRCSPRSGDLSVYWYQQSLDQGLQFLIQYYNGEERAKGNILERFSAQQFPDLHSELNLSSLELGDSALYFCASSVGGGRPQETQYFGPGTRLLVL.

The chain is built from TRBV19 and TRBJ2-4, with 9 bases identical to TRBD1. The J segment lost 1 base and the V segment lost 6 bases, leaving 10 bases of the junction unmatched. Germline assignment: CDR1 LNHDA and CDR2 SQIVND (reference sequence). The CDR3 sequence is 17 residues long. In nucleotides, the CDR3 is TGTGCCAGTAGCCCCGGACAGGGGCGGGGGGCCAAAAACATTCAGTACTTC. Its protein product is CASSPGQGRGAKNIQYF. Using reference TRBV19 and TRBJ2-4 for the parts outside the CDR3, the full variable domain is DGGITQSPKYLFRKEGQNVTLSCEQNLNHDAMYWYRQDPGQGLRLIYYSQIVNDFQKGDIAEGYSVSREKKESFPLTVTSAQKNPTAFYLCASSPGQGRGAKNIQYFGAGTRLSVL.

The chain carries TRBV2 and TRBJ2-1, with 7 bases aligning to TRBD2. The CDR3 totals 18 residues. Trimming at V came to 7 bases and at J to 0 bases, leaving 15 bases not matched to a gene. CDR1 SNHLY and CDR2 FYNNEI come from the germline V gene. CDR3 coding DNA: TGTGCCAGCACTACAGGTTGGTCTAGCGGCAGCTCCTACAATGAGCAGTTCTTC. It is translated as CASTTGWSSGSSYNEQFF.

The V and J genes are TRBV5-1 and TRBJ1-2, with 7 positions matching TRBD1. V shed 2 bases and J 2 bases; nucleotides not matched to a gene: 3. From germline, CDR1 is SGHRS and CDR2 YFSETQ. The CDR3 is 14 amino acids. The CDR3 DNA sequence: TGCGCCAGCAGCTTCGGACAGGTGAACTATGGCTACACCTTC. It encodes CASSFGQVNYGYTF.

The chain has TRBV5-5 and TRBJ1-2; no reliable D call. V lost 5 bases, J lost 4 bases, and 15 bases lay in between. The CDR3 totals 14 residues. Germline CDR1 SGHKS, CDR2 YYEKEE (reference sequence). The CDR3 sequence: CASSSGDFFYGYTF. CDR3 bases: TGTGCCAGCAGTTCCGGGGATTTCTTCTATGGCTACACCTTC.

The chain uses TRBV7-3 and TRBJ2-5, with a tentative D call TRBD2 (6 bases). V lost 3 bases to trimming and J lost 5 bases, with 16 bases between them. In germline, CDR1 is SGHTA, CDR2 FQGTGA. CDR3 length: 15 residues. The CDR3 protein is CASSFFSGGGETQYF. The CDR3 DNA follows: TGTGCCAGCAGCTTTTTCTCCGGGGGTGGGGAGACCCAGTACTTC.